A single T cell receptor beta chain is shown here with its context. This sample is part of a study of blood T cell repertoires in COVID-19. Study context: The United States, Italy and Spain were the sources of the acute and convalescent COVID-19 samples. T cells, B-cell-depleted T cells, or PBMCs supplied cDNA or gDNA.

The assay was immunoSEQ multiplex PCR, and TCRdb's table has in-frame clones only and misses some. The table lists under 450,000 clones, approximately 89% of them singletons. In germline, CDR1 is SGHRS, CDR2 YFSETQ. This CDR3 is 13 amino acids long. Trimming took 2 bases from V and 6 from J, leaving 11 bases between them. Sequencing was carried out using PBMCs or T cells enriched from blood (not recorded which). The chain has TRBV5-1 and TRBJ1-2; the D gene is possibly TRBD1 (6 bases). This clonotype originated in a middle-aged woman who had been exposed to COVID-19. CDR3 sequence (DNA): TGCGCCAGCAGCTTCGCAGGGGCGGATGGCTACACCTTC. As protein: CASSFAGADGYTF. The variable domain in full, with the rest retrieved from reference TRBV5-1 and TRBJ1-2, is KAGVTQTPRYLIKTRGQQVTLSCSPISGHRSVSWYQQTPGQGLQFLFEYFSETQRNKGNFPGRFSGRQFSNSRSEMNVSTLELGDSALYLCASSFAGADGYTFGSGTRLTVV.